This T cell receptor beta chain was found in a study of blood T cell repertoires in COVID-19. At the level of the study: Acute and convalescent COVID-19 specimens originated in the United States, Italy and Spain.

Measured with immunoSEQ multiplex PCR; TCRdb has only the in-frame clones, and not every one. The sample has 250,000 to 350,000 clones, over 75% seen once. There are 17 residues in the CDR3. Germline V lookup: CDR1 SQVTM, CDR2 ANQGSEA. The J segment lost 8 bases and the V segment lost 7 bases, leaving 15 bases of the junction unmatched. V gene TRBV29-1 combines with J gene TRBJ2-4; 15 nucleotides match TRBD2. Sequencing was carried out using PBMCs or T cells enriched from blood (not recorded which). This receptor was identified in a woman between 18 and 30 years old who had recovered from COVID-19. In DNA, the CDR3 is TGCAGCGCCGCGGGACTAGCGGGAGGCCGGGTTTTTGACATTCAGTACTTC. Translation: CSAAGLAGGRVFDIQYF.